The 24 T cell receptor beta chains in this list originate from one sample, sequenced in a study of cytomegalovirus exposure and HLA in healthy donors. Produced via immunoSEQ multiplex PCR; TCRdb's table is partial and in-frame only. Of fewer than 200,000 clones in the sample, 75% to 95% were seen once. The sequencing input was PBMCs. The receptors derive from a young woman in good health and CMV-seropositive.

The rearrangement links TRBV29-1 to TRBJ1-2; possibly TRBD1 for D (6 bases). Germline lookup yields CDR1 SQVTM and CDR2 ANQGSEA. This CDR3 is built from 13 residues. The V end lost 6 bases, the J end lost 0 bases, and 11 bases lay between the germline ends. CDR3 sequence: CSVGTQPNYGYTF. The CDR3 DNA sequence: TGCAGCGTCGGGACACAGCCTAACTATGGCTACACCTTC.

This clone has more than one count but fewer than ten. The chain has TRBV19 and TRBJ2-6, with TRBD1 identical over 8 bases. This CDR3 contains 14 residues. Germline V CDR1 and CDR2: LNHDA, SQIVND (reference sequence). V was clipped by 8 bases and J by 2 bases; unmatched bases: 2. The CDR3 spells CASLDRAGANVLTF. DNA for the CDR3: TGTGCCAGTTTGGACAGGGCTGGGGCCAACGTCCTGACTTTC.

The V call is TRBV5-1, the J call TRBJ2-3, with D possibly being TRBD2 (6 bases). The CDR3 is 13 amino acids. From germline, CDR1 is SGHRS and CDR2 YFSETQ. V was pared by 7 bases and J by 4 bases, with 13 bases between. CDR3 sequence: CASQPGAADTQYF. CDR3 in DNA: TGCGCCAGCCAGCCGGGAGCGGCAGATACGCAGTATTTT.

This clone was counted a single time. The chain combines TRBV10-2 with TRBJ1-1; D call uncertain. Germline V gives CDR1 WSHSY, CDR2 SAAADI. Trimming removed 1 base from V and 1 base from J, with 7 bases in between. The CDR3 runs 14 residues. The CDR3 loop is CASSEFLWNTEAFF. The CDR3 nucleotides are TGCGCCAGCAGTGAGTTTCTCTGGAACACTGAAGCTTTCTTT.

In its sample, this clone was seen a few times. The chain links TRBV30 to TRBJ1-5, with a weak D call TRBD1 (6 bases). The CDR3 totals 13 residues. Trimming cost V 0 bases and J 6 bases, with 9 bases left between them. CDR1 and CDR2 from the germline V gene are GTSNPN and SVGIG (reference sequence). The chain's CDR3 is CAWSVRGAQPQHF. CDR3 nucleotide sequence: TGTGCCTGGAGTGTACGGGGGGCTCAGCCCCAGCATTTT.

The V gene is TRBV19, the J gene TRBJ1-4; D is possibly TRBD1 (5 bases). Trimming stripped 3 bases from V and 0 bases from J, with 8 bases between. The V gene's germline CDR1 is LNHDA and CDR2 SQIVND (reference sequence). The CDR3 sequence is 15 residues long. CDR3 sequence (DNA): TGTGCCAGTAGTATCAGCAGGGCAACTAATGAAAAACTGTTTTTT. It is translated as CASSISRATNEKLFF. Supplemented by reference TRBV19 and TRBJ1-4, the full variable domain reads DGGITQSPKYLFRKEGQNVTLSCEQNLNHDAMYWYRQDPGQGLRLIYYSQIVNDFQKGDIAEGYSVSREKKESFPLTVTSAQKNPTAFYLCASSISRATNEKLFFGSGTQLSVL.

The chain employs TRBV2 and TRBJ2-1; D is possibly TRBD1 (5 bases). The CDR3 has 13 amino acids. The V end was cut by 7 bases, the J end by 6 bases, with 13 bases between. Germline lookup yields CDR1 SNHLY and CDR2 FYNNEI. CDR3 protein: CASILRVGNEQFF. CDR3 bases: TGTGCCAGCATCCTCAGGGTAGGCAATGAGCAGTTCTTC.

This chain connects TRBV18 to TRBJ1-5; 7 positions agree with TRBD1. Germline values: CDR1 KGHSH, CDR2 LQKENI. The CDR3 length is 18 residues. V was clipped by 4 bases and J by 0 bases; unmatched bases: 12. The CDR3: CASSLVWAGTDSNQPQHF. CDR3 DNA sequence: TGTGCCAGCTCACTCGTATGGGCCGGGACAGATAGCAATCAGCCCCAGCATTTT.

The chain recombines TRBV30 with TRBJ1-1; D unclear. Germline assignment: CDR1 GTSNPN and CDR2 SVGIG (reference sequence). V lost 4 bases, J lost 4 bases, and 13 bases lay in between. There are 13 residues in the CDR3. This chain's CDR3 is CAWTRSGVTEAFF. CDR3 bases: TGTGCCTGGACCCGTTCCGGGGTCACTGAAGCTTTCTTT. The variable domain in full, with the rest retrieved from reference TRBV30 and TRBJ1-1, is SQTIHQWPATLVQPVGSPLSLECTVEGTSNPNLYWYRQAAGRGLQLLFYSVGIGQISSEVPQNLSASRPQDRQFILSSKKLLLSDSGFYLCAWTRSGVTEAFFGQGTRLTVV.

This sequence joins TRBV28 and TRBJ1-2; 10 nucleotides agree with TRBD1. This CDR3 has 15 amino acids. Trimming took 6 bases from V and 6 from J; bases not matched to a gene: 10. Germline loops: CDR1 MDHEN, CDR2 SYDVKM. In nucleotides, the CDR3 is TGTGCCAGCAGCCGTCCCGGGACAGGGGTTGATGGCTACACCTTC. This gives the protein CASSRPGTGVDGYTF.

This clone was observed once. This rearrangement joins TRBV7-2 to TRBJ2-3, with a possible D match to TRBD2 (6 bases). The CDR3 has 16 residues. The V end was cut by 0 bases, the J end by 2 bases, with 12 bases between. Germline V gene lookup returns CDR1 SGHTA and CDR2 FQGNSA. Here the CDR3 reads CASSLASGGNTDTQYF. CDR3 bases: TGTGCCAGCAGCTTAGCCTCTGGCGGGAACACAGATACGCAGTATTTT.

This chain joins TRBV7-2 and TRBJ2-1; the match to TRBD2 covers 14 bases. Germline CDR1 and CDR2: SGHTA and FQGNSA. Trimming removed 5 bases from V and 4 bases from J; junction bases left unmatched: 7. The CDR3 contains 17 residues. Here the CDR3 DNA reads TGTGCCAGCAGCCACCGACTAGCGGGGGGGGGTTACAATGAGCAGTTCTTC. This translates into CASSHRLAGGGYNEQFF.

The rearrangement uses TRBV2 and TRBJ1-6; D is ambiguous. Trimming took off 7 bases at V and 10 bases at J, with 11 bases between the two ends. This CDR3 spans 12 amino acids. Germline assignment: CDR1 SNHLY and CDR2 FYNNEI. The CDR3 DNA is TGTGCCAGCAATTGGGAGCGGTCACCCCTCCACTTT. Encoded protein: CASNWERSPLHF. Complete variable domain (other parts from reference TRBV2 and TRBJ1-6): EPEVTQTPSHQVTQMGQEVILRCVPISNHLYFYWYRQILGQKVEFLVSFYNNEISEKSEIFDDQFSVERPDGSNFTLKIRSTKLEDSAMYFCASNWERSPLHFGNGTRLTVT.

Of note for this clone: Other DNA variants within this sample encode the same CDR3. The chain joins TRBV4-3 to TRBJ2-2; D may be TRBD1 (6 bases). Trimming removed 1 base from V and 4 bases from J, with 10 bases in between. Germline loops: CDR1 LGHNA, CDR2 YSLEER. There are 15 residues in the CDR3. CDR3 DNA: TGCGCCAGCAGCCAAGGTCAGGGGAGCACCGGGGAGCTGTTTTTT. This sequence encodes CASSQGQGSTGELFF.

With respect to this clone: At one end, the junction sequence differs from germline, possibly due to a read error. The rearrangement links TRBV7-9 to TRBJ1-2; a weak D match, TRBD1 (5 bases). Germline CDR1 and CDR2: SEHNR and FQNEAQ (reference sequence). The CDR3 has 10 residues. CDR3 region: CASSRGQNSF. DNA of the CDR3: TGTGCCAGCAGCCGTGGACAAAACAGCTTC.

The V and J genes are TRBV4-3 and TRBJ1-2; D is ambiguous. V was shortened by 0 bases and J by 2 bases, with 10 bases between the two germline ends. Germline CDR1 reads LGHNA; CDR2 reads YSLEER. The length of the CDR3 is 15 residues. The CDR3 spells CASSQDRGSNYGYTF. In nucleotides, the CDR3 is TGCGCCAGCAGCCAAGATCGAGGGTCCAACTATGGCTACACCTTC.

J is TRBJ1-2 and V is TRBV6-5, with 10 nucleotides matching TRBD1. J gave up 9 bases and V 5 bases, and 6 bases lay outside the gene matches. The CDR3 loop spans 13 amino acids. Looked up from germline, CDR1 is MNHEY and CDR2 is SVGAGI. The CDR3: CASSRDRGRSYTF. Here the CDR3 DNA reads TGTGCCAGCAGTCGGGACAGGGGAAGGAGCTACACCTTC.

The chain uses TRBV6-5 and TRBJ2-3; D unclear. This CDR3 contains 14 residues. Trimming stripped 1 base from V and 1 base from J, with 6 bases between. Germline values: CDR1 MNHEY, CDR2 SVGAGI. The CDR3 bases are TGTGCCAGCAGTTACTATCCAGGCACAGATACGCAGTATTTT. Translation: CASSYYPGTDTQYF.

This clone is a singleton in its sample. This chain links TRBV7-9 with TRBJ2-1; TRBD2 might be the D (6 bases). The CDR3 totals 16 residues. With 7 bases removed from V and 4 bases from J, the gap between germline ends came to 20 bases. From germline, CDR1 is SEHNR and CDR2 FQNEAQ (reference sequence). CDR3 bases: TGTGCCAGCACCTCTGCAGGGAGGAGGGCATACAATGAGCAGTTCTTC. Translating gives CASTSAGRRAYNEQFF.

The chain combines TRBV2 with TRBJ2-4; 16 nucleotides line up with TRBD2. The germline V gene encodes CDR1 SNHLY and CDR2 FYNNEI. V trimming: 5 bases; J trimming: 0 bases; junction bases outside the gene matches: 7. The CDR3 loop spans 19 amino acids. CDR3 in DNA: TGTGCCAGCAGTCCCGGGACTAGCGGGGGGGGTATAGCCAAAAACATTCAGTACTTC. Translating it yields CASSPGTSGGGIAKNIQYF.

This rearrangement joins TRBV5-4 to TRBJ2-1, with D possibly matching TRBD2 (7 bases). This CDR3 region has 13 residues. Germline V CDR1 and CDR2: SGHNT, YYREEE (reference sequence). V was shortened by 6 bases and J by 4 bases, with 11 bases between the two germline ends. CDR3 in DNA: TGTGCCAGCAAGGGGGGGCTGTACAATGAGCAGTTCTTC. It encodes CASKGGLYNEQFF.

The chain links TRBV28 to TRBJ2-7; weak D call: TRBD1 (6 bases). The ends were cut back, 1 base at V and 0 bases at J, with 16 bases in the middle. This CDR3 has 17 residues. CDR1 and CDR2 (germline): MDHEN, SYDVKM. The CDR3 here is CASSLFYTGTISYEQYF. The CDR3 bases are TGTGCCAGCAGTTTATTCTATACAGGGACCATCTCCTACGAGCAGTACTTC.

This rearrangement joins TRBV29-1 to TRBJ1-2, with TRBD1 matching 10 bases. CDR3 size: 15 residues. V lost 1 base to trimming and J lost 0 bases; unmatched junction nucleotides: 2. The V gene's germline CDR1 is SQVTM and CDR2 ANQGSEA. The chain's CDR3 is CSVEGQGASNYGYTF. The DNA of the CDR3 is TGCAGCGTTGAAGGACAGGGGGCTTCTAACTATGGCTACACCTTC.

This clone was seen a single time. This chain joins TRBV6-5 and TRBJ2-3; D not certain. The CDR3 is made up of 16 amino acids. Germline V gene sequence: CDR1 MNHEY, CDR2 SVGAGI. Deletions cut 0 bases from V and 3 bases from J, with 13 bases between. The DNA for the CDR3 is TGTGCCAGCAGTTACTCGAATTTTCTGCTAACAGATACGCAGTATTTT. This sequence encodes CASSYSNFLLTDTQYF.